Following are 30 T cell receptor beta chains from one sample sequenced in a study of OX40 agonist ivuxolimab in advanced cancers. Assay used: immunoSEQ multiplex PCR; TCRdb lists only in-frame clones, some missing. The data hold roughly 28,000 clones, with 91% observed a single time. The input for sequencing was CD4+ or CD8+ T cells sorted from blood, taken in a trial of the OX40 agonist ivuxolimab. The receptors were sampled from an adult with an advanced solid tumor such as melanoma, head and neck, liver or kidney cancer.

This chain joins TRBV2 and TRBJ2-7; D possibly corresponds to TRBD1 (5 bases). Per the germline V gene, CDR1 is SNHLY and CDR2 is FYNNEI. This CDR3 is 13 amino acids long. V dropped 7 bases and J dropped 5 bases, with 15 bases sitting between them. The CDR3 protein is CASTLGASDEQYF. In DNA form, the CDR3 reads TGTGCCAGCACCCTTGGGGCAAGCGACGAGCAGTACTTC.

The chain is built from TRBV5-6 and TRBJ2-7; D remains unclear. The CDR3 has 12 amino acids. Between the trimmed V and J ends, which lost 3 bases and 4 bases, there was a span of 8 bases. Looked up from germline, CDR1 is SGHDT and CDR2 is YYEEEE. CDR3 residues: CASSSTGYEQYF. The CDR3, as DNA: TGTGCCAGCAGCTCGACCGGGTACGAGCAGTACTTC.

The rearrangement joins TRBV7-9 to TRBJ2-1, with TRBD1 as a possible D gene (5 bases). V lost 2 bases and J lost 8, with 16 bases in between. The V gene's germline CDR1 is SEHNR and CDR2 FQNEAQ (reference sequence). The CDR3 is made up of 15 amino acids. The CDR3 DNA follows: TGTGCCAGCAGCTTACCCAGGGAAGGCAGGGATGAGCAGTTCTTC. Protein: CASSLPREGRDEQFF.

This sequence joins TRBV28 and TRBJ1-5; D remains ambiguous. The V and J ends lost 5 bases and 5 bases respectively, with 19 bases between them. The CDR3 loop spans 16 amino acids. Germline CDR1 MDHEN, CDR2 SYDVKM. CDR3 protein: CASSLLAGTIDQPQHF. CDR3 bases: TGTGCCAGCAGTCTCCTGGCAGGCACCATAGATCAGCCCCAGCATTTT.

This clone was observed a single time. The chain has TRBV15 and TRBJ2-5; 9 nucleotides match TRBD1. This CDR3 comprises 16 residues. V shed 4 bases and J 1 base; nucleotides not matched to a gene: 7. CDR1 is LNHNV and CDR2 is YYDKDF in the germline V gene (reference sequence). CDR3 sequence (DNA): TGTGCCACCAGCACAGGGACAGGGCCCTCCCAAGAGACCCAGTACTTC. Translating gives CATSTGTGPSQETQYF. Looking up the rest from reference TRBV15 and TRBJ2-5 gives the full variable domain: DAMVIQNPRYQVTQFGKPVTLSCSQTLNHNVMYWYQQKSSQAPKLLFHYYDKDFNNEADTPDNFQSRRPNTSFCFLDIRSPGLGDTAMYLCATSTGTGPSQETQYFGPGTRLLVL.

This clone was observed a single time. The CDR3 sequence is CAWSAGVSSGNTIYF. CDR3 DNA sequence: TGTGCCTGGAGTGCTGGGGTGAGCTCTGGAAACACCATATATTTT. This sequence joins TRBV30 and TRBJ1-3; D is uncertain. CDR1 and CDR2 from the germline V gene are GTSNPN and SVGIG (reference sequence). The V end lost 1 base, the J end lost 0 bases, and 10 bases lay between the germline ends. The CDR3 is 15 amino acids.

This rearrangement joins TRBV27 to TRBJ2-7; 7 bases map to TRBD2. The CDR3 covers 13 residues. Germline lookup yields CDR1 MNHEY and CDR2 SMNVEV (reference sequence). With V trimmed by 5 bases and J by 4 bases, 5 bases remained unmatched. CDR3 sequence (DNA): TGTGCCAGCAGTCCCCTCGGGGGGTACGAGCAGTACTTC. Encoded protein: CASSPLGGYEQYF.

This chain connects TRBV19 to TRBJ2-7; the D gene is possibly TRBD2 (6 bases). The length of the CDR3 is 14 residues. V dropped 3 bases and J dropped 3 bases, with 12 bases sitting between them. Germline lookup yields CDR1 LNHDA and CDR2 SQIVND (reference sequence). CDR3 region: CASSMGSGSYEQYF. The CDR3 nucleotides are TGTGCCAGTAGTATGGGTAGCGGCAGCTACGAGCAGTACTTC.

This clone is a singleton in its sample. This chain's CDR3 is CASSLWPSNNQPQHF. The CDR3, as DNA: TGTGCCAGCAGCTTATGGCCAAGTAACAATCAGCCCCAGCATTTT. V usage is TRBV7-8 and J usage is TRBJ1-5; the D is unclear. This CDR3 region has 15 residues. V lost 2 bases, J lost 3 bases, and 11 bases lay in between. Per germline, CDR1 SGHVS and CDR2 FQNEAQ.

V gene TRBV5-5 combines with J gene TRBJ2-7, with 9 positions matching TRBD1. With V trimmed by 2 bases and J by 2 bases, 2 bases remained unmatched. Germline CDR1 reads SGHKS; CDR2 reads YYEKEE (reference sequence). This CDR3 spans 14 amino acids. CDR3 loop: CASSFGQGTYEQYF. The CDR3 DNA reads TGTGCCAGCAGCTTCGGACAGGGGACCTACGAGCAGTACTTC.

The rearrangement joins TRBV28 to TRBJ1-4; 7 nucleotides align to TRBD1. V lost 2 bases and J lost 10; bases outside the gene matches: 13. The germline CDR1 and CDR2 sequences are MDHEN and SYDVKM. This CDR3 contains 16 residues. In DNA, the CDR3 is TGTGCCAGCAGTTTACCGTCCCGGGACAGTTTTGGAAAACTGTTTTTT. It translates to CASSLPSRDSFGKLFF. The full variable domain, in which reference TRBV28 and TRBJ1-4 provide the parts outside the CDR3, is DVKVTQSSRYLVKRTGEKVFLECVQDMDHENMFWYRQDPGLGLRLIYFSYDVKMKEKGDIPEGYSVSREKKERFSLILESASTNQTSMYLCASSLPSRDSFGKLFFGSGTQLSVL.

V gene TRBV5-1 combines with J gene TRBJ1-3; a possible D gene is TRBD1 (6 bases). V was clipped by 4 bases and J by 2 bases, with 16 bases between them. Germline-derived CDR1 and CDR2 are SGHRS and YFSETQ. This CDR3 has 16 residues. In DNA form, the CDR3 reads TGCGCCAGCAGCATCGACAGGCCAGATGCTGGAAACACCATATATTTT. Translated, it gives CASSIDRPDAGNTIYF.

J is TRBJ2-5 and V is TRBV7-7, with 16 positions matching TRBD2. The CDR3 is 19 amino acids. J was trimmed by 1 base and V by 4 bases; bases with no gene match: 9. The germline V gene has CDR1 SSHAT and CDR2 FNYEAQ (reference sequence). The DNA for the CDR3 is TGTGCCAGCAGCTCTTCCGGGACTAGCGGGAGGGCCCTCCAAGAGACCCAGTACTTC. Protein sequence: CASSSSGTSGRALQETQYF.

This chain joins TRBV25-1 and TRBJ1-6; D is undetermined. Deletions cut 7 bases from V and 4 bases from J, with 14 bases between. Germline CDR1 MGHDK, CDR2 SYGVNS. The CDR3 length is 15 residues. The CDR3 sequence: CASIGNGEYNSPLHF. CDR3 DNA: TGTGCCAGCATAGGGAACGGGGAGTATAATTCACCCCTCCACTTT.

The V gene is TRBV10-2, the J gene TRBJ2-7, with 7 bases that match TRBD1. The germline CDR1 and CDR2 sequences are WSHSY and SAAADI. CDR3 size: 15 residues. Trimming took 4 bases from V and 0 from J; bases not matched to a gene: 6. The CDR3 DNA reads TGCGCCAGCAGTGTTAAGGGACAGAGCTCCTACGAGCAGTACTTC. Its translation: CASSVKGQSSYEQYF.

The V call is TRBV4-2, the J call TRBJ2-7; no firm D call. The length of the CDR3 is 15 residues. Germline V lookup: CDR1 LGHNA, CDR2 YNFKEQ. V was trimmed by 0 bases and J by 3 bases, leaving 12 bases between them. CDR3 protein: CASSQDFHGYYEQYF. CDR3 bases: TGTGCCAGCAGCCAAGACTTCCACGGGTACTACGAGCAGTACTTC.

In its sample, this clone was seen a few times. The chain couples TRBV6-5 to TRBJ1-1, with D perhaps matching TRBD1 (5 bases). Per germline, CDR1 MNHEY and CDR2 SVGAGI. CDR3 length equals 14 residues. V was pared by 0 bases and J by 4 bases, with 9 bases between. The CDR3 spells CASSYSSGFTEAFF. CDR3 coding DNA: TGTGCCAGCAGTTACTCTTCAGGGTTCACTGAAGCTTTCTTT.

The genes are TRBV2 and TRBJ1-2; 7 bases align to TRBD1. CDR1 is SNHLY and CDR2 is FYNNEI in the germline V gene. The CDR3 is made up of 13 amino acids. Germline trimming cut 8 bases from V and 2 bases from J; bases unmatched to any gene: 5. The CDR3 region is CASGDRENYGYTF. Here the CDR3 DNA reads TGTGCCAGCGGAGACAGGGAAAACTATGGCTACACCTTC.

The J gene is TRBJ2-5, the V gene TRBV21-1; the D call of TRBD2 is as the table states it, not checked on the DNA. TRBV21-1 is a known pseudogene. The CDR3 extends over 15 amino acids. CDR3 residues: CASSTRLAGVETQYF. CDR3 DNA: TGTGCCAGCAGCACAAGACTAGCGGGGGTAGAGACCCAGTACTTC.

CDR3 DNA sequence: TGTGCCAGCAGTTTAGTCGGACTAGCGGGAGGCCGGCCCTACAATGAGCAGTTCTTC. Translated: CASSLVGLAGGRPYNEQFF. V usage is TRBV28 and J usage is TRBJ2-1; the match to TRBD2 covers 14 bases. V shed 2 bases, J shed 2 bases, and the junction held 8 bases outside the gene matches. Germline V gene lookup returns CDR1 MDHEN and CDR2 SYDVKM. The length of the CDR3 is 19 residues.

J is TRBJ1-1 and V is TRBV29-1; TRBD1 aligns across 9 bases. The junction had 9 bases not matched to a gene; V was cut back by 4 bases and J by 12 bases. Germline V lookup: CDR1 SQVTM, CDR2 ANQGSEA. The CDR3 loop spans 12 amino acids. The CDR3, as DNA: TGCAGCGTTGTTGTCTGGACAGGGGAGACTTTCTTT. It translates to CSVVVWTGETFF. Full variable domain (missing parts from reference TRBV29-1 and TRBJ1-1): SAVISQKPSRDICQRGTSLTIQCQVDSQVTMMFWYRQQPGQSLTLIATANQGSEATYESGFVIDKFPISRPNLTFSTLTVSNMSPEDSSIYLCSVVVWTGETFFGQGTRLTVV.

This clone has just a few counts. CDR3 sequence reads: CASSQAIMNTEAFF. CDR3 nucleotide sequence: TGCGCCAGCAGCCAAGCGATCATGAACACTGAAGCTTTCTTT. V and J are TRBV4-1 and TRBJ1-1; D unresolved. With 1 base removed from V and 0 bases from J, the gap between germline ends came to 6 bases. From germline, CDR1 is MGHRA and CDR2 YSYEKL. This CDR3 contains 14 residues.

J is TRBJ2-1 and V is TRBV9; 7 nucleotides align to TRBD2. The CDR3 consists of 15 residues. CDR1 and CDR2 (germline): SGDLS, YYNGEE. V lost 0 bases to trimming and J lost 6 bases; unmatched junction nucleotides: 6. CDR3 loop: CASSVVTLAPNEQFF. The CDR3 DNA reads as TGTGCCAGCAGCGTAGTAACACTAGCGCCCAATGAGCAGTTCTTC. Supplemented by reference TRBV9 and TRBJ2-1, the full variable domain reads DSGVTQTPKHLITATGQRVTLRCSPRSGDLSVYWYQQSLDQGLQFLIQYYNGEERAKGNILERFSAQQFPDLHSELNLSSLELGDSALYFCASSVVTLAPNEQFFGPGTRLTVL.

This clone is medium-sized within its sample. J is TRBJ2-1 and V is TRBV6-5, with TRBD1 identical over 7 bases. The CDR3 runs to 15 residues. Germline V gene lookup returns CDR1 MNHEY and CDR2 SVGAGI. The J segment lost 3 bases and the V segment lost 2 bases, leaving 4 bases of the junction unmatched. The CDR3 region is CASSYRDSLYNEQFF. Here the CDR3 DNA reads TGTGCCAGCAGTTACCGGGACAGCCTCTACAATGAGCAGTTCTTC.

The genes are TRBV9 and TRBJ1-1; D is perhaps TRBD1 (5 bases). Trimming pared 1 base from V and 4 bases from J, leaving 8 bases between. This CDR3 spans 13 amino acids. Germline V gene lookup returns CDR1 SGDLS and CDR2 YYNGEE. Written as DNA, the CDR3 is TGTGCCAGCAGCGTAAACGGGGGCACTGAAGCTTTCTTT. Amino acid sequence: CASSVNGGTEAFF.

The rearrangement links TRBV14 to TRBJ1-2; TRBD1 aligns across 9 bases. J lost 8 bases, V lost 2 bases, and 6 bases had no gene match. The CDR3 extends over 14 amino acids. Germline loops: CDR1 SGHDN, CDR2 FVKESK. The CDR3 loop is CASSQSGQGRGYTF. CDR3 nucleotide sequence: TGTGCCAGCAGCCAATCGGGACAGGGCCGCGGCTACACCTTC.

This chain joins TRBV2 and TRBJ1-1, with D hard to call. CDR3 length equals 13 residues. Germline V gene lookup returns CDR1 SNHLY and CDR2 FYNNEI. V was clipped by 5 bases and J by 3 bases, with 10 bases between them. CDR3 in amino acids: CASSLEEDTEAFF. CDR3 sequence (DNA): TGTGCCAGCAGTCTTGAGGAGGACACTGAAGCTTTCTTT.

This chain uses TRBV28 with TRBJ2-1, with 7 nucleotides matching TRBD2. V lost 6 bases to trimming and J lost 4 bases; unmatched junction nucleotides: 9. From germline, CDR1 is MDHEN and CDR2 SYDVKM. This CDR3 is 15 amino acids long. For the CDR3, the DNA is TGTGCCAGCAGAAACCTAGCGGACACATACAATGAGCAGTTCTTC. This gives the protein CASRNLADTYNEQFF. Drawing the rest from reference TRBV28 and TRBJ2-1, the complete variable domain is DVKVTQSSRYLVKRTGEKVFLECVQDMDHENMFWYRQDPGLGLRLIYFSYDVKMKEKGDIPEGYSVSREKKERFSLILESASTNQTSMYLCASRNLADTYNEQFFGPGTRLTVL.

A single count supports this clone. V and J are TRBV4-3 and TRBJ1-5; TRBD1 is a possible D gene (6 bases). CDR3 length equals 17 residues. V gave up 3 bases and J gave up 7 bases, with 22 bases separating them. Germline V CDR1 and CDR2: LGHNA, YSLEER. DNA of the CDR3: TGCGCCAGCAGCCATCTCCTCGATCGGGAGGGGGGACAGCCCCAGCATTTT. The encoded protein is CASSHLLDREGGQPQHF.

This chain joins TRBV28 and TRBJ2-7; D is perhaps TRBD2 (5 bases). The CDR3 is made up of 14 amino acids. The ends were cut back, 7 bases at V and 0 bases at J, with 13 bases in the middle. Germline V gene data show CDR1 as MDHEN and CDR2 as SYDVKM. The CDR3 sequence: CASIVRGSSYEQYF. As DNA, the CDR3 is TGTGCCAGCATCGTCCGAGGGAGCTCCTACGAGCAGTACTTC.